Presented here are 9 T cell receptor beta chains from one specimen sequenced in a study of OX40 agonist ivuxolimab in advanced cancers. TCRdb's copy holds only in-frame clones and misses some; the assay was immunoSEQ multiplex PCR. Of about 53,000 clones in the sample, more than 70% were seen once. Source: CD4+ or CD8+ T cells sorted from blood, taken in a trial of the OX40 agonist ivuxolimab. The source of these receptors is an adult with an advanced solid tumor such as melanoma, head and neck, liver or kidney cancer.

Only one count was recorded for this clone. The genes are TRBV7-8 and TRBJ2-6; D possibly corresponds to TRBD2 (5 bases). The CDR3 extends over 16 amino acids. In germline, CDR1 is SGHVS, CDR2 FQNEAQ. V lost 6 bases to trimming and J lost 0 bases, with 12 bases between them. CDR3 amino acids: CASSWTGFSGANVLTF. Here the CDR3 DNA reads TGTGCCAGCAGTTGGACGGGATTCTCTGGGGCCAACGTCCTGACTTTC.

This chain uses TRBV5-5 with TRBJ1-3; TRBD1 aligns across 11 bases. J gave up 0 bases and V 4 bases, and 12 bases lay outside the gene matches. Looked up from germline, CDR1 is SGHKS and CDR2 is YYEKEE (reference sequence). The CDR3 loop spans 19 amino acids. The CDR3: CASSLWTGGSVSSGNTIYF. DNA of the CDR3: TGTGCCAGCAGCCTGTGGACAGGGGGCTCGGTTAGCTCTGGAAACACCATATATTTT.

The gene calls are TRBV19 and TRBJ2-1, with 13 bases lining up with TRBD2. CDR3 length: 15 amino acids. Looked up from germline, CDR1 is LNHDA and CDR2 is SQIVND (reference sequence). V lost 8 bases to trimming and J lost 7 bases; unmatched junction nucleotides: 8. As DNA, the CDR3 is TGTGCCAGTTCCATCCGGACTAGCGGGAGTAATGAGCAGTTCTTC. Translating gives CASSIRTSGSNEQFF.

This clone was seen a handful of times. V gene TRBV11-2 combines with J gene TRBJ2-3, with 12 bases aligning to TRBD2. Germline CDR1 SGHAT, CDR2 FQNNGV. The CDR3 extends over 15 amino acids. V was pared by 5 bases and J by 3 bases, with 3 bases of the junction left unmatched. This chain's CDR3 is CASSLLAGGTDTQYF. The CDR3 DNA sequence: TGTGCCAGCAGCCTACTAGCGGGAGGTACAGATACGCAGTATTTT. The full variable domain, with the rest looked up from reference TRBV11-2 and TRBJ2-3, is EAGVAQSPRYKIIEKRQSVAFWCNPISGHATLYWYQQILGQGPKLLIQFQNNGVVDDSQLPKDRFSAERLKGVDSTLKIQPAKLEDSAVYLCASSLLAGGTDTQYFGPGTRLTVL.

This sequence joins TRBV6-5 and TRBJ2-7; D possibly matches TRBD1 or TRBD2 (5 bases each). The CDR3 consists of 14 residues. The germline CDR1 and CDR2 sequences are MNHEY and SVGAGI. V was shortened by 5 bases and J by 4 bases, with 15 bases between the two germline ends. The CDR3 bases are TGTGCCAGCAGTGAATTGACGGGACCTTACGAGCAGTACTTC. Translation: CASSELTGPYEQYF.

The chain recombines TRBV6-1 with TRBJ2-3, with 10 bases that match TRBD2. CDR3 length equals 14 residues. The germline CDR1 and CDR2 sequences are MNHNS and SASEGT. Trimming removed 4 bases from V and 5 bases from J; junction bases left unmatched: 3. The chain's CDR3 is CASSAGLAVDTQYF. In DNA, the CDR3 is TGTGCCAGCAGTGCAGGACTAGCGGTAGATACGCAGTATTTT.

The J gene is TRBJ2-2, the V gene TRBV9, with a tentative D call TRBD1 (6 bases). Germline V lookup: CDR1 SGDLS, CDR2 YYNGEE. The CDR3 spans 18 residues. Trimming cost V 0 bases and J 1 base, with 16 bases left between them. The CDR3 spells CASSVDLGVTGNTGELFF. The CDR3 nucleotides are TGTGCCAGCAGCGTAGATCTGGGGGTGACAGGGAACACCGGGGAGCTGTTTTTT.

V and J are TRBV6-5 and TRBJ1-3, with D maybe TRBD1 (6 bases). Trimming took off 4 bases at V and 2 bases at J, with 12 bases between the two ends. The CDR3 consists of 15 residues. Germline V gene data show CDR1 as MNHEY and CDR2 as SVGAGI. The CDR3 DNA is TGTGCCAGCAGTTCAGGGGTGACAGCTGGAAACACCATATATTTT. It codes for CASSSGVTAGNTIYF.

The genes are TRBV14 and TRBJ2-1; 7 bases match TRBD1. The ends lost 4 bases at V and 3 bases at J; junction bases unmatched: 3. The germline V gene has CDR1 SGHDN and CDR2 FVKESK. The CDR3 runs to 14 residues. The CDR3 nucleotides are TGTGCCAGCAGCCGGGGACAGAGCTACAATGAGCAGTTCTTC. Its protein product is CASSRGQSYNEQFF.